The rows below give T cell receptor beta chains drawn from one sample of a study of radiation and T cells in renal cell carcinoma. Assay: immunoSEQ multiplex PCR; the TCRdb copy retains only in-frame clones and omits some. The data hold 100,000 to 150,000 clones, with 82% observed a single time. The input for sequencing was blood, taken from a patient whose treatment included radiotherapy and nephrectomy. The receptors stem from a woman aged 60 to 75 with renal cell carcinoma. Both conserved end residues are part of each CDR3. The D gene is left open where the match is weak. Some rows mark clone size as missing; the rest say once, few, many or name a class of expanded clone.

J: TRBJ2-2
D: TRBD1
size: .
V: TRBV5-1
DNA: TGCGCCAGCAGCTGGGCCGGGACAGTCTTTACCGGGGAGCTGTTTTTT
CDR3: CASSWAGTVFTGELFF

J: TRBJ1-2
D: .
size: .
V: TRBV30
DNA: TGTGCCTGGTCGGTGGCTCAGGGACCCTATGGCTACACCTTC
CDR3: CAWSVAQGPYGYTF

J: TRBJ1-2
D: TRBD1
size: .
V: TRBV9
DNA: TGTGCCAGCAGTGCACTGGGACAGCTCGATGGCTACACCTTC
CDR3: CASSALGQLDGYTF

J: TRBJ1-1
D: .
size: .
V: TRBV28
DNA: TGTGCCAGCAGTTTCCGTCGCAGGGCGCACACTGAAGCTTTCTTT
CDR3: CASSFRRRAHTEAFF

J: TRBJ1-1
D: .
size: .
V: TRBV19
DNA: TGTGCCAGCCGCTGGGGGGACACTGAAGCTTTCTTT
CDR3: CASRWGDTEAFF

J: TRBJ2-5
D: TRBD1
size: few
V: TRBV6-1
DNA: TGTGCCAGCAGTTCGTTTGGACAGGGAGAGACCCAGTACTTC
CDR3: CASSSFGQGETQYF

J: TRBJ2-3
D: TRBD2
size: .
V: TRBV5-1
DNA: TGCGCCAGCAGCATATCCCCTAGCGGGAAATTGACAGATACGCAGTATTTT
CDR3: CASSISPSGKLTDTQYF

J: TRBJ1-2
D: .
size: .
V: TRBV7-9
DNA: TGTGCCAGCAGCTTAAGTTCCGGGGGTCCCTACTATGGCTACACCTTC
CDR3: CASSLSSGGPYYGYTF

J: TRBJ2-5
D: TRBD1
size: .
V: TRBV11-3
DNA: TGTGCCAGCAGCCACGACAGGGGAGAGACCCAGTACTTC
CDR3: CASSHDRGETQYF

J: TRBJ2-7
D: .
size: .
V: TRBV4-3
DNA: TGCGCCAGCAGCCAAGAGCTACCGGGACCACAGGAGGTTATCTACGAGCAGTACTTC
CDR3: CASSQELPGPQEVIYEQYF

J: TRBJ1-1
D: .
size: few
V: TRBV6-4
DNA: TGTGCCAGCAGTCCCACGGGGAACACTGAAGCTTTCTTT
CDR3: CASSPTGNTEAFF

J: TRBJ2-3
D: TRBD2
size: .
V: TRBV29-1
DNA: TGCAGCGTTCGGGGACTAGCGGGCGGCACAGATACGCAGTATTTT
CDR3: CSVRGLAGGTDTQYF

J: TRBJ2-7
D: TRBD1
size: .
V: TRBV28
DNA: TGTGCCAGCAGCGCCCCTGGGACAGCCTACGAGCAGTACTTC
CDR3: CASSAPGTAYEQYF

J: TRBJ1-2
D: .
size: .
V: TRBV4-2
DNA: TGTGCCAGCAGCCAAGATCCTAACTATGGCTACACCTTC
CDR3: CASSQDPNYGYTF

J: TRBJ2-7
D: .
size: .
V: TRBV27
DNA: TGTGCCAGCAGTCGTACAGCGGGTTATTTTGACGAGCAGTACTTC
CDR3: CASSRTAGYFDEQYF

J: TRBJ2-5
D: .
size: .
V: TRBV11-1
DNA: TGTGCCAGCAGCCCGACGGCCAGGGCTCAAGAGACCCAGTACTTC
CDR3: CASSPTARAQETQYF

J: TRBJ2-5
D: .
size: .
V: TRBV2
DNA: TGTGCCAGCAAGGCTCAAGAGACCCAGTACTTC
CDR3: CASKAQETQYF

J: TRBJ2-5
D: TRBD1
size: .
V: TRBV5-5
DNA: TGTGCCAGCAGTACCGGGACAGGGTTCGAGACCCAGTACTTC
CDR3: CASSTGTGFETQYF

J: TRBJ1-6
D: .
size: once
V: TRBV6-1
DNA: TGTGCCAGCAGGGACAGCTATAATTCACCCCTCCACTTT
CDR3: CASRDSYNSPLHF

J: TRBJ1-4
D: .
size: .
V: TRBV6-1
DNA: TGTGCCAGCCTGGCCGGGGGGGGGAATGAAAAACTGTTTTTT
CDR3: CASLAGGGNEKLFF

J: TRBJ1-2
D: .
size: .
V: TRBV5-4
DNA: TGTGCCAGCAGCTTGGGGAACGCGGGCTATGGCTACACCTTC
CDR3: CASSLGNAGYGYTF

J: TRBJ1-4
D: TRBD1
size: once
V: TRBV25-1
DNA: TGTGCCAGCAGCCTGGGACAGGGAACTAATGAAAAACTGTTTTTT
CDR3: CASSLGQGTNEKLFF

J: TRBJ1-6
D: TRBD1
size: once
V: TRBV5-4
DNA: TGTGCCAGCAGCACACAGGGGAGCAATTCACCCCTCCACTTT
CDR3: CASSTQGSNSPLHF

J: TRBJ1-1
D: .
size: .
V: TRBV4-3
DNA: TGCGCCAGCAGCCCCCAGACTAGTTCCGAAGCTTTCTTT
CDR3: CASSPQTSSEAFF

J: TRBJ1-1
D: .
size: .
V: TRBV15
DNA: TGTGCCACCAGCAAAGGGACTCCGGGATTGAACACTGAAGCTTTCTTT
CDR3: CATSKGTPGLNTEAFF

J: TRBJ1-5
D: .
size: .
V: TRBV23-1
DNA: TGCGCCAGCTCGATCTCGGACGGTTTCAATCAGCCCCAGCATTTT
CDR3: CASSISDGFNQPQHF

J: TRBJ2-2
D: .
size: .
V: TRBV7-2
DNA: TGTGCCAGCAGCTTAGTGGAGGGAAACACCGGGGAGCTGTTTTTT
CDR3: CASSLVEGNTGELFF

J: TRBJ1-1
D: .
size: .
V: TRBV11-3
DNA: TGTGCCAGCAGCAGCAGGGAGGGCAGCACTGAAGCTTTCTTT
CDR3: CASSSREGSTEAFF

J: TRBJ1-2
D: TRBD1
size: .
V: TRBV9
DNA: TGTGCCTCCCAGGGGGGGACGAACTATGGCTACACCTTC
CDR3: CASQGGTNYGYTF

J: TRBJ1-2
D: .
size: .
V: TRBV19
DNA: TGTGCCAGTAGTCGGGGAGGCGTTAACTATGGCTACACCTTC
CDR3: CASSRGGVNYGYTF

J: TRBJ1-1
D: .
size: .
V: TRBV6-1
DNA: TGTGCCAGCAACTTAGACACGTGGAACACTGAAGCTTTCTTT
CDR3: CASNLDTWNTEAFF

J: TRBJ2-3
D: .
size: once
V: TRBV5-6
DNA: TGTGCCAGCCGTCTAGCCTTACCCTCAGATACGCAGTATTTT
CDR3: CASRLALPSDTQYF

J: TRBJ2-2
D: .
size: .
V: TRBV10-1
DNA: TGCGCCAGCAGATCCGGGACGGGGAACACCGGGGAGCTGTTTTTT
CDR3: CASRSGTGNTGELFF

J: TRBJ2-3
D: TRBD2
size: .
V: TRBV28
DNA: TGTGCCAGCAGTCCCCCGGGACTAGCGGGGGACACAGATACGCAGTATTTT
CDR3: CASSPPGLAGDTDTQYF

J: TRBJ2-1
D: TRBD1
size: .
V: TRBV5-1
DNA: TGCGCCAGCAGCTTGAAACAGGGGGCATCCTACAATGAGCAGTTCTTC
CDR3: CASSLKQGASYNEQFF

J: TRBJ1-3
D: .
size: .
V: TRBV30
DNA: TGTGCCTGGAGTAAGGACCTACACTCTGGAAACACCATATATTTT
CDR3: CAWSKDLHSGNTIYF

J: TRBJ2-7
D: TRBD1
size: .
V: TRBV5-6
DNA: TGTGCCAGCAGCCCAGGGACAGGGGTTAGCTACGAGCAGTACTTC
CDR3: CASSPGTGVSYEQYF

J: TRBJ1-1
D: TRBD1
size: .
V: TRBV5-1
DNA: TGCGCCAGCAGCTTCTCACAGGGGGCGAGCGGGGAAGCTTTCTTT
CDR3: CASSFSQGASGEAFF

J: TRBJ2-2
D: .
size: .
V: TRBV27
DNA: TGTGCCAGCAGTTTAAACGGGAAAACCGGGGAGCTGTTTTTT
CDR3: CASSLNGKTGELFF

J: TRBJ2-1
D: .
size: .
V: TRBV25-1
DNA: TGTGCCAGCAGTGAAACGGGGGCAGGCAATGAGCAGTTCTTC
CDR3: CASSETGAGNEQFF

J: TRBJ1-3
D: .
size: once
V: TRBV6-5
DNA: TGTGCCAGCAGCCGTGGGGGCGGAAACACCATATATTTT
CDR3: CASSRGGGNTIYF

J: TRBJ1-1
D: .
size: .
V: TRBV5-1
DNA: TGCGCCAGCAGCGTATTCGATGAGGAAGCTTTCTTT
CDR3: CASSVFDEEAFF

J: TRBJ2-3
D: TRBD2
size: .
V: TRBV7-9
DNA: TGTGCCAGCAGCCGGACTAGCGGGTATACAGATACGCAGTATTTT
CDR3: CASSRTSGYTDTQYF

J: TRBJ1-1
D: TRBD1
size: .
V: TRBV7-9
DNA: TGTGCCAGCACCCAGTGGGGACAGATGAACACTGAAGCTTTCTTT
CDR3: CASTQWGQMNTEAFF

J: TRBJ2-1
D: .
size: .
V: TRBV18
DNA: TGTGCCAGCTCATCGGGACGCTCCTACAATGAGCAGTTCTTC
CDR3: CASSSGRSYNEQFF

J: TRBJ1-4
D: .
size: .
V: TRBV30
DNA: TGTGCCTGGAGAAAACCGGGAGAACTGTTTTTT
CDR3: CAWRKPGELFF

J: TRBJ2-5
D: .
size: .
V: TRBV7-2
DNA: TGTGCCAGCAGCTTAGCTTTAGGTTACGGGATGGTCGGGGAGACCCAGTACTTC
CDR3: CASSLALGYGMVGETQYF

J: TRBJ2-3
D: TRBD1
size: once
V: TRBV6-1
DNA: TGTGCCAGCAGTGAAGCGCGAGGGACAGGGCTTTCAGATACGCAGTATTTT
CDR3: CASSEARGTGLSDTQYF